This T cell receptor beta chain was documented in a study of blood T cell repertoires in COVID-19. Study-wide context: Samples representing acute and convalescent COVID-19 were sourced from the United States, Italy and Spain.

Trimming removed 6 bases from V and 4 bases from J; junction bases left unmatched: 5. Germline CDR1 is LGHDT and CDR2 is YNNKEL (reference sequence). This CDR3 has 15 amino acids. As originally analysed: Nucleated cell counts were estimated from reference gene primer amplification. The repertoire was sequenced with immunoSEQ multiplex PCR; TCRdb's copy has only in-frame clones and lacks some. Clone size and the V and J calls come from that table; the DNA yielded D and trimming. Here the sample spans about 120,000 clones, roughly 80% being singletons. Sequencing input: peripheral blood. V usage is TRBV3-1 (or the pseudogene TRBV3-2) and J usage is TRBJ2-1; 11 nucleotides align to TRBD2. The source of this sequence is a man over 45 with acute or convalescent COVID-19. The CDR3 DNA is TGTGCCAGCAGTTTTAGCGGGGGGGGATACAATGAGCAGTTCTTC. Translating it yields CASSFSGGGYNEQFF.